This section outlines one TCR beta chain sequence together with its context. The antigen remains unidentified. This record belongs to a study of shared clonotypes between healthy human individuals. General observations from the study: Apart from blood, nothing was sampled; tissue repertoires likely differ.

Only in-frame clones appear in the TCRdb table, and some are missing; sequencing was by immunoSEQ multiplex PCR. This sample has 2 million to 2.5 million clones, with just under 95% found just once. Germline assignment: CDR1 GTSNPN and CDR2 SVGIG (reference sequence). V was clipped by 3 bases and J by 4 bases, with 12 bases between them. CDR3 length equals 14 residues. Naive CD8 cells lacked CD45RO and underwent positive selection for CCR7, leaving out terminally differentiated effector memory CD45RA+ cells. The sample consisted of naive CD8+ T cells sorted from blood. This TCR came from a man aged 18 to 30 in good health. The chain carries TRBV30 and TRBJ1-4; TRBD1 is a possible D gene (5 bases). CDR3 sequence reads: CAWRDGTFNEKLFF. As DNA, the CDR3 is TGTGCCTGGAGGGATGGGACGTTTAATGAAAAACTGTTTTTT.